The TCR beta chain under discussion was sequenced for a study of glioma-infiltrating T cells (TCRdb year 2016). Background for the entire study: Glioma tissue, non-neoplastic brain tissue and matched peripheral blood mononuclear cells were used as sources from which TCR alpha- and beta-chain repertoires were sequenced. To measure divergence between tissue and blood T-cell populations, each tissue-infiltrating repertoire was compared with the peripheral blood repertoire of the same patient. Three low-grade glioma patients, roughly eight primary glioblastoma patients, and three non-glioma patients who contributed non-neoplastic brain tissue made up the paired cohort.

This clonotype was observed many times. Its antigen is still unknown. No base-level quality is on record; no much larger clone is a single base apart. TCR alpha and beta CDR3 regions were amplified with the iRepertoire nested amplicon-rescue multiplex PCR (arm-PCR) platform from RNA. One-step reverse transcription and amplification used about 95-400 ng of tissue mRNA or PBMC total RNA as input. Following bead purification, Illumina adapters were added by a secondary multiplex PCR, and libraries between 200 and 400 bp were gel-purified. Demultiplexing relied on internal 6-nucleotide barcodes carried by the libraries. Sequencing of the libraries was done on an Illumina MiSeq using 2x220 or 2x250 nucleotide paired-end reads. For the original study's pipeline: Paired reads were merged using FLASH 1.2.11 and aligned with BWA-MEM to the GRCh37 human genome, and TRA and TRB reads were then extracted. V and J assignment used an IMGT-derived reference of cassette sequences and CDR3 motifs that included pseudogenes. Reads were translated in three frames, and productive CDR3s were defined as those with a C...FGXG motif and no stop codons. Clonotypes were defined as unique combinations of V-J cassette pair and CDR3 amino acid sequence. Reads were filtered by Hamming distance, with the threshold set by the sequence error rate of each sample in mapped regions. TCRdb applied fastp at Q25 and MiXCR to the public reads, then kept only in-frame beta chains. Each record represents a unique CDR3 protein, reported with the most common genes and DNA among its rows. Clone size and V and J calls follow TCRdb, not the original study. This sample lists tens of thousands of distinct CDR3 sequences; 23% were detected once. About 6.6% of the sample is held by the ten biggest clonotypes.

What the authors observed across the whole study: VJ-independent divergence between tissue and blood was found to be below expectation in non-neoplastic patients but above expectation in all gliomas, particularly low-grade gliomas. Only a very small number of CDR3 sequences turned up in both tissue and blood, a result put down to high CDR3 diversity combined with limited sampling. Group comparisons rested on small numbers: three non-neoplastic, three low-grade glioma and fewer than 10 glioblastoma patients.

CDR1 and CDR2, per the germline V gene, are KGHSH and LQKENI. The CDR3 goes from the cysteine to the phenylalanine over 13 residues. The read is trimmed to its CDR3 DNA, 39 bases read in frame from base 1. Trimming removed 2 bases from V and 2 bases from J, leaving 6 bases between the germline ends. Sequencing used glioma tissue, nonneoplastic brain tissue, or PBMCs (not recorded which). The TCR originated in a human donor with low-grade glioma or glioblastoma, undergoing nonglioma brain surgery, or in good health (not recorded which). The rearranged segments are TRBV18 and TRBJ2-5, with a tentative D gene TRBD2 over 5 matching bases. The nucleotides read TGTGCCAGCTCACCAACGGGGCAAGAGACCCAGTACTTC. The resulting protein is CASSPTGQETQYF.